The clone carrying this T cell receptor beta chain was seen more than once but under ten times. As yet, its antigen is unknown. TCRdb called the 5' RACE reads again in MiXCR, with one record for every CDR3 protein. Here the sample spans over 550,000 distinct CDR3 sequences, about 7.1% being singletons. The data were obtained in a study of identical twins. Regarding the study as a whole: The authors drew conclusions from cross-sectional statistical analysis rather than following the same donors.

CDR1 SGDLS and CDR2 YYNGEE come from the germline V gene. V was pared by 4 bases and J by 4 bases, with 11 bases of the junction left unmatched. The CDR3 has 16 amino acids. A further study also used this sample, focusing on yellow fever vaccine responses in identical twins.

The clonotype was recovered from a woman between 18 and 29 years old in good health. Source material: PBMCs. The chain combines TRBV9 with TRBJ2-1; 7 nucleotides match TRBD2. CDR3 residues: CASSKLPSGSYNEQFF. Here the CDR3 DNA reads TGTGCCAGCAGCAAACTCCCTAGCGGAAGTTACAATGAGCAGTTCTTC.